One T cell receptor beta chain is described in this entry. Its target is unknown. The data belong to a study of T cell responses to AZD1222 COVID-19 vaccine. General observations from the study: Clonal diversity was possibly underestimated; the donors were predominantly white British and more often female. Unmutated variant regions are reportedly targeted by nearly half of spike-specific TCRs.

Trimming removed 3 bases at V and 5 bases at J, with 5 bases between. The CDR3 runs to 11 residues. CDR1 is LNHDA, CDR2 SQIVND, per germline (reference sequence). Method: immunoSEQ multiplex PCR; TCRdb's copy keeps in-frame clones and lacks some. In the table there are roughly 170,000 clones, roughly nine tenths of which are singletons. The sequence was collected from an adult in good health. The chain carries TRBV19 and TRBJ2-7; D remains unclear. The source material was peripheral blood, sampled on day 0 of AZD1222 vaccination. In nucleotides, the CDR3 is TGTGCCAGTAGTATGTTGGACGAGCAGTACTTC. Translation gives CASSMLDEQYF.